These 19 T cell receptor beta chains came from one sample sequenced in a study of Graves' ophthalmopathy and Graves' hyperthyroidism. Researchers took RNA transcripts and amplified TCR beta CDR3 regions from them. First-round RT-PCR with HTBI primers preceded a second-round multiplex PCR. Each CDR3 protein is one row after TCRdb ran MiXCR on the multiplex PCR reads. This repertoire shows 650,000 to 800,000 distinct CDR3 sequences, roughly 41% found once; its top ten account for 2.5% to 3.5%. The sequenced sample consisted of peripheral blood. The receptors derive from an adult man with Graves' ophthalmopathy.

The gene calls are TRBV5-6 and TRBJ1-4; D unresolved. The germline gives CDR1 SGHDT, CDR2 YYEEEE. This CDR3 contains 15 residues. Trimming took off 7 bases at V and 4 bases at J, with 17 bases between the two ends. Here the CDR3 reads CASRMINDGNEKLFF. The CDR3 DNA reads TGTGCCAGCCGGATGATAAACGACGGTAATGAAAAACTGTTTTTT.

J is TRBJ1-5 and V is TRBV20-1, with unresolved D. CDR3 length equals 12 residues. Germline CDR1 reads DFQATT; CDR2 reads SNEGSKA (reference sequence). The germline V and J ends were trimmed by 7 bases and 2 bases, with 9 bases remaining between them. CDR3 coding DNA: TGCAGTGGTCTCTTTGGCAATCAGCCCCAGCATTTT. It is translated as CSGLFGNQPQHF.

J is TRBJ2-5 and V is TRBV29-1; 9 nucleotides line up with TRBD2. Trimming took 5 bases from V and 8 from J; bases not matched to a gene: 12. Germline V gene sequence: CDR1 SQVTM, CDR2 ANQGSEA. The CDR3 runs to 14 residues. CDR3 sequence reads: CSVSVRAGGYTQYF. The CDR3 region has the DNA TGCAGCGTTTCCGTTCGAGCGGGAGGATACACCCAGTACTTC.

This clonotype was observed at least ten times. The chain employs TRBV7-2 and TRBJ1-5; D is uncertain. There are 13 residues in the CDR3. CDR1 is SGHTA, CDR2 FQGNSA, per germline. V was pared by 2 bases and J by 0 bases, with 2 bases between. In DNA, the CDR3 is TGTGCCAGCAGCTTAAATAGCAATCAGCCCCAGCATTTT. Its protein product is CASSLNSNQPQHF.

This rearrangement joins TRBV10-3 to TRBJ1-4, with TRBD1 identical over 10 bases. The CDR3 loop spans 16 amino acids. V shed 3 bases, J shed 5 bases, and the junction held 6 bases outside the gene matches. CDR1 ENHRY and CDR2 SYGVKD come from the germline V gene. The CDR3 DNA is TGTGCCATCAGTGATACCCAGGGACAGGGGAATGAAAAACTGTTTTTT. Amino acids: CAISDTQGQGNEKLFF.

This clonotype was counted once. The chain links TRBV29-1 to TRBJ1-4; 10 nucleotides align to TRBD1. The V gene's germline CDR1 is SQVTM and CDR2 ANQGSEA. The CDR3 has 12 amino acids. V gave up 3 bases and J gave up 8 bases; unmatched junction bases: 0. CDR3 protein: CSVEDRGEKLFF. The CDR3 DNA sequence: TGCAGCGTTGAGGACAGGGGGGAAAAACTGTTTTTT.

The CDR3 here is CASSYLGLAGGNTGELFF. Written as DNA, the CDR3 is TGTGCCAGCAGTTACCTCGGACTAGCGGGAGGCAACACCGGGGAGCTGTTTTTT. The chain recombines TRBV6-6 with TRBJ2-2; 14 nucleotides align to TRBD2. This CDR3 contains 18 residues. V was pared by 2 bases and J by 2 bases, with 4 bases of the junction left unmatched. Germline values: CDR1 MNHNY, CDR2 SVGAGI (reference sequence).

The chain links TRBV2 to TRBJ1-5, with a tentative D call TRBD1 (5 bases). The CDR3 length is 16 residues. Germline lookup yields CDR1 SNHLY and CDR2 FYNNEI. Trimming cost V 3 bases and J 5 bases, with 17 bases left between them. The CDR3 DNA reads TGTGCCAGCAGTGAGTCCGGGGGAGGAGGTTATCAGCCCCAGCATTTT. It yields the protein CASSESGGGGYQPQHF.

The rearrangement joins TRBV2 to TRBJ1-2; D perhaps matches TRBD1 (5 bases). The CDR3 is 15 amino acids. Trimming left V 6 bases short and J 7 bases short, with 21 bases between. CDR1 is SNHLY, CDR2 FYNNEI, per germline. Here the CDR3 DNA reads TGTGCCAGCAGCTTGGGGGGGAGAGGAAGGAGTGGCTACACCTTC. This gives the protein CASSLGGRGRSGYTF.

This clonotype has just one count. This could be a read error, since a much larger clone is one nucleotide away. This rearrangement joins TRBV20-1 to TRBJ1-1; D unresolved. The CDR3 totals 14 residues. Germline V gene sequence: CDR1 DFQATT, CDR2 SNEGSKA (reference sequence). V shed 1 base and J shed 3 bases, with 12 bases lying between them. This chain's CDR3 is CSARGDVRDTEAFF. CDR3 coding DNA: TGCAGTGCTAGAGGAGACGTCAGAGACACTGAAGCTTTCTTT.

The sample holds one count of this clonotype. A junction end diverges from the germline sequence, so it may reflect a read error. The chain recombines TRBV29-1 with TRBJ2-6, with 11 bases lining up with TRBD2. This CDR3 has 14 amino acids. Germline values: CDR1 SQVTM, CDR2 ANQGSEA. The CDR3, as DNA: TGCAGCGTTGTTGTAGCGGGGGGGGGCAACGTCCTGACTTTC. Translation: CSVVVAGGGNVLTF.

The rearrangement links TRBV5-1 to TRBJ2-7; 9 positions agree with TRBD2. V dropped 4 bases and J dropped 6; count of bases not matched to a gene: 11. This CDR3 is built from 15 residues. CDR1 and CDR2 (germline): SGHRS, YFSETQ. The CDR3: CASSDVFSGSPEQYF. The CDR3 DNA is TGCGCCAGCAGCGACGTTTTTAGCGGGAGCCCCGAGCAGTACTTC.

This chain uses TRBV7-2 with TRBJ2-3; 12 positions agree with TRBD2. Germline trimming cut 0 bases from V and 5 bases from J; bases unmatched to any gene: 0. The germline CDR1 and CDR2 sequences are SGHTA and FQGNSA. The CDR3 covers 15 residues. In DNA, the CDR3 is TGTGCCAGCAGCTTAGCGGGACTAGCGGGAGATACGCAGTATTTT. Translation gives CASSLAGLAGDTQYF.

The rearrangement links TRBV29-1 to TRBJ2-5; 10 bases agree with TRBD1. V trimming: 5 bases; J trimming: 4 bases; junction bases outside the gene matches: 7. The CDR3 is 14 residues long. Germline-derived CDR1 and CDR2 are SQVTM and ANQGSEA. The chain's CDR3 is CSVTGQGERETQYF. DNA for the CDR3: TGCAGCGTTACCGGACAGGGGGAGAGAGAGACCCAGTACTTC.

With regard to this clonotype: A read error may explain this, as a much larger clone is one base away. CDR3 bases: TGTGCCAGCTGGACAGGGCGAGGAGAGCAGTACTTC. It yields the protein CASWTGRGEQYF. J is TRBJ2-7 and V is TRBV7-9; 8 bases align to TRBD1. The germline V gene has CDR1 SEHNR and CDR2 FQNEAQ (reference sequence). There are 12 residues in the CDR3. V shed 8 bases, J shed 7 bases, and the junction held 7 bases outside the gene matches.

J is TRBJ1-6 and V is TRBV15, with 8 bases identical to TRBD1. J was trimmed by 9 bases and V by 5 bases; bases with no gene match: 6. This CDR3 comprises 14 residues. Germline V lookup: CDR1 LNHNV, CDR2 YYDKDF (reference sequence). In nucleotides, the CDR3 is TGTGCCACCAGCCAAGGACAGGGTATTTCACCCCTCCACTTT. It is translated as CATSQGQGISPLHF.

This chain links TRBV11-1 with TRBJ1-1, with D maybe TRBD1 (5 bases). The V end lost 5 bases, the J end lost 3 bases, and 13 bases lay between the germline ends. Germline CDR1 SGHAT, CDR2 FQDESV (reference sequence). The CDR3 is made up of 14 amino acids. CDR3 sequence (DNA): TGTGCCAGCAGCCAAGAGGGGCGAGACACTGAAGCTTTCTTT. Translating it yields CASSQEGRDTEAFF.

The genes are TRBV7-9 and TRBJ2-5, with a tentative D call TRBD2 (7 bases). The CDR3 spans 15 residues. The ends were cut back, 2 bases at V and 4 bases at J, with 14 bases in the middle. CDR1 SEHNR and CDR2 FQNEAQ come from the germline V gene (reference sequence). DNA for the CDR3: TGTGCCAGCAGCTTATGGGCGGGGGCGAGAGAGACCCAGTACTTC. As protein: CASSLWAGARETQYF.

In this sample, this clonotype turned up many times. The CDR3 region has the DNA TGTGCCACCAGCAGAGATCGGGCGGGTCCCCAACCCAGCTATGGCTACACCTTC. Translating gives CATSRDRAGPQPSYGYTF. V and J are TRBV15 and TRBJ1-2; D not resolved. V lost 0 bases and J lost 4, with 21 bases in between. Germline CDR1 LNHNV, CDR2 YYDKDF (reference sequence). The CDR3 has 18 amino acids.